One sample yielded the 24 T cell receptor beta chains listed below, sequenced in a study of cytomegalovirus exposure and HLA in healthy donors. This PCR relied on a set of 60 Vbeta primers and 13 Jbeta primers. This table comes from immunoSEQ multiplex PCR, and its TCRdb copy is limited to in-frame clones, with some not included. This sample's clone table lists around 150,000 clones. Specimen: PBMCs. All receptors come from an older woman in good health and CMV-seronegative.

The chain couples TRBV18 to TRBJ2-2; tentative D call: TRBD2 (6 bases). Germline V gives CDR1 KGHSH, CDR2 LQKENI. There are 16 residues in the CDR3. The V end lost 2 bases, the J end lost 4 bases, and 14 bases lay between the germline ends. The CDR3 DNA is TGTGCCAGCTCACCATCGGCCCGGGGGTCCACCGGGGAGCTGTTTTTT. It translates to CASSPSARGSTGELFF.

The J gene is TRBJ1-1, the V gene TRBV7-3; the D gene is possibly TRBD1 (5 bases). The V gene's germline CDR1 is SGHTA and CDR2 FQGTGA. Trimming shortened V by 7 bases and J by 4 bases, and 13 bases separated the two germline ends. This CDR3 is 13 amino acids long. DNA for the CDR3: TGTGCCAGCAATCGGGGGAGAGGCACTGAAGCTTTCTTT. Its protein product is CASNRGRGTEAFF. The variable domain in full, completed from reference TRBV7-3 and TRBJ1-1, reads GAGVSQTPSNKVTEKGKYVELRCDPISGHTALYWYRQSLGQGPEFLIYFQGTGAADDSGLPNDRFFAVRPEGSVSTLKIQRTERGDSAVYLCASNRGRGTEAFFGQGTRLTVV.

V usage is TRBV9 and J usage is TRBJ2-3; a possible D gene is TRBD2 (6 bases). The CDR3 has 17 residues. V was shortened by 0 bases and J by 6 bases, with 20 bases between the two germline ends. CDR1 and CDR2 (germline): SGDLS, YYNGEE. In nucleotides, the CDR3 is TGTGCCAGCAGCGTAGGGGCAGGAGCCGGGAGTGGGGATACGCAGTATTTT. Translation gives CASSVGAGAGSGDTQYF.

The V and J genes are TRBV7-9 and TRBJ1-4; D perhaps matches TRBD1 (5 bases). Germline-derived CDR1 and CDR2 are SEHNR and FQNEAQ (reference sequence). V was trimmed by 5 bases and J by 7 bases, leaving 17 bases between them. CDR3 size: 15 residues. DNA of the CDR3: TGTGCCAGCAGCCCAGGGCTACAGTTTAGTGAAAAACTGTTTTTT. It encodes CASSPGLQFSEKLFF.

With respect to this clone: This specimen includes other DNA sequences encoding the same CDR3. The V and J genes are TRBV19 and TRBJ2-7, with D perhaps TRBD2 (6 bases). The V and J ends lost 4 bases and 3 bases respectively, with 13 bases between them. Germline values: CDR1 LNHDA, CDR2 SQIVND (reference sequence). The CDR3 runs 14 residues. Here the CDR3 DNA reads TGTGCCAGTAGTACCGGGACTGGAAGCTACGAGCAGTACTTC. It codes for CASSTGTGSYEQYF.

V gene TRBV5-1 combines with J gene TRBJ2-1; perhaps TRBD2 as D (6 bases). Germline V gene sequence: CDR1 SGHRS, CDR2 YFSETQ. The CDR3 spans 13 residues. Trimming pared 4 bases from V and 8 bases from J, leaving 13 bases between. The chain's CDR3 is CASSAGRGYEQFF. The CDR3 DNA sequence: TGCGCCAGCAGCGCCGGTCGGGGGTATGAGCAGTTCTTC.

The rearrangement uses TRBV7-2 and TRBJ2-7, with D unresolved. CDR3 length equals 13 residues. Germline values: CDR1 SGHTA, CDR2 FQGNSA. V was trimmed by 5 bases and J by 3 bases, leaving 11 bases between them. In DNA form, the CDR3 reads TGTGCCAGCAGCCTACCCCCTAGCTACGAGCAGTACTTC. Translating gives CASSLPPSYEQYF.

V is TRBV11-2 and J is TRBJ1-6, with TRBD1 as a possible D gene (6 bases). Germline CDR1 is SGHAT and CDR2 is FQNNGV. The CDR3 spans 14 residues. The germline V and J ends were trimmed by 3 bases and 8 bases, with 11 bases remaining between them. The CDR3 loop reads CASSLGHRDSPLHF. The CDR3 bases are TGTGCCAGCAGCTTGGGACATCGAGATTCACCCCTCCACTTT.

The V gene is TRBV29-1, the J gene TRBJ2-5; 8 nucleotides line up with TRBD1. CDR3 length: 13 residues. CDR1 is SQVTM, CDR2 ANQGSEA, per germline. With 6 bases clipped from V and 1 base from J, the junction kept 4 bases outside the gene matches. The CDR3: CSVVQGAQETQYF. The CDR3 DNA follows: TGCAGCGTGGTCCAGGGGGCCCAAGAGACCCAGTACTTC.

The chain couples TRBV27 to TRBJ1-1, with D possibly TRBD1 on 6 matching bases. V gave up 3 bases and J gave up 5 bases, with 16 bases separating them. The CDR3 loop spans 15 amino acids. The germline gives CDR1 MNHEY, CDR2 SMNVEV (reference sequence). CDR3 residues: CASSFWNRVGTEAFF. CDR3 in DNA: TGTGCCAGCAGTTTTTGGAACAGGGTAGGTACTGAAGCTTTCTTT.

The chain joins TRBV7-3 to TRBJ2-7; D possibly corresponds to TRBD2 (6 bases). V was pared by 2 bases and J by 2 bases, with 13 bases between. CDR3 length: 15 amino acids. The germline CDR1 and CDR2 sequences are SGHTA and FQGTGA. CDR3 sequence reads: CASSLGRESPYEQYF. CDR3 nucleotide sequence: TGTGCCAGCAGCTTAGGGCGGGAATCCCCCTACGAGCAGTACTTC.

V and J are TRBV5-6 and TRBJ2-1; tentatively, D is TRBD2 (6 bases). Germline V gives CDR1 SGHDT, CDR2 YYEEEE. The CDR3 sequence is 15 residues long. Trimming pared 4 bases from V and 4 bases from J, leaving 15 bases between. In DNA, the CDR3 is TGTGCCAGCAGCCCCGAAGGCGGGGATTACAATGAGCAGTTCTTC. It specifies CASSPEGGDYNEQFF.

The chain uses TRBV30 and TRBJ1-4, with 9 bases that match TRBD1. V was clipped by 3 bases and J by 8 bases; unmatched bases: 16. Germline CDR1 and CDR2: GTSNPN and SVGIG (reference sequence). This CDR3 contains 17 residues. CDR3 in DNA: TGTGCCTGGAGCGCCGGGACAGGGCTAGGGATTGGAGAAAAACTGTTTTTT. Its translation: CAWSAGTGLGIGEKLFF.

This chain uses TRBV7-2 with TRBJ2-5; the match to TRBD1 covers 11 bases. Germline trimming cut 5 bases from V and 5 bases from J; bases unmatched to any gene: 7. The CDR3 runs 15 residues. Germline CDR1 and CDR2: SGHTA and FQGNSA. CDR3 DNA sequence: TGTGCCAGCAGCAACGGACAGGGGGCATGGGAGACCCAGTACTTC. As protein: CASSNGQGAWETQYF. The variable domain in full, completed from reference TRBV7-2 and TRBJ2-5, reads GAGVSQSPSNKVTEKGKDVELRCDPISGHTALYWYRQSLGQGLEFLIYFQGNSAPDKSGLPSDRFSAERTGGSVSTLTIQRTQQEDSAVYLCASSNGQGAWETQYFGPGTRLLVL.

On this clone itself: Different DNA sequences within this sample yield the same CDR3. The J gene is TRBJ2-1, the V gene TRBV9; TRBD1 might be the D (8 bases). Germline V gene lookup returns CDR1 SGDLS and CDR2 YYNGEE. This CDR3 contains 15 residues. The V gene lost 1 base and the J gene lost 2 bases, with 10 bases spanning the gap. The CDR3: CASSVTGGAYNEQFF. In DNA, the CDR3 is TGTGCCAGCAGCGTAACAGGGGGGGCCTACAATGAGCAGTTCTTC.

The V gene is TRBV4-2, the J gene TRBJ1-1; perhaps TRBD1 as D (6 bases). Looked up from germline, CDR1 is LGHNA and CDR2 is YNFKEQ. V was trimmed by 4 bases and J by 0 bases, leaving 12 bases between them. CDR3 length: 15 residues. For the CDR3, the DNA is TGTGCCAGCAGCCGGGAGGGACACCTGAACACTGAAGCTTTCTTT. This sequence encodes CASSREGHLNTEAFF.

The chain is built from TRBV4-1 and TRBJ2-7; a weak D match, TRBD1 (5 bases). Trimming left V 4 bases short and J 4 bases short, with 14 bases between. Germline-derived CDR1 and CDR2 are MGHRA and YSYEKL. This CDR3 contains 14 residues. CDR3 sequence reads: CASSLQHRLYEQYF. The CDR3 DNA reads as TGCGCCAGCAGCCTTCAGCACAGGTTATACGAGCAGTACTTC.

The chain uses TRBV2 and TRBJ2-7, with 12 bases matching TRBD2. With 7 bases clipped from V and 2 bases from J, the junction kept 3 bases outside the gene matches. The V gene's germline CDR1 is SNHLY and CDR2 FYNNEI. This CDR3 region has 14 residues. The CDR3 protein is CASIGLAGTYEQYF. The DNA of the CDR3 is TGTGCCAGCATCGGACTAGCGGGGACCTACGAGCAGTACTTC. Full variable domain (missing parts from reference TRBV2 and TRBJ2-7): EPEVTQTPSHQVTQMGQEVILRCVPISNHLYFYWYRQILGQKVEFLVSFYNNEISEKSEIFDDQFSVERPDGSNFTLKIRSTKLEDSAMYFCASIGLAGTYEQYFGPGTRLTVT.

The chain uses TRBV6-5 and TRBJ1-1, with 8 bases that match TRBD1. In germline, CDR1 is MNHEY, CDR2 SVGAGI. The CDR3 extends over 15 amino acids. Trimming took 1 base from V and 4 from J; bases not matched to a gene: 5. This CDR3 reads CASSYWQGAGTEAFF. In DNA, the CDR3 is TGTGCCAGCAGTTACTGGCAGGGGGCTGGCACTGAAGCTTTCTTT.

The chain links TRBV6-6 to TRBJ1-1; D is undetermined. With 2 bases removed from V and 4 bases from J, the gap between germline ends came to 14 bases. Per germline, CDR1 MNHNY and CDR2 SVGAGI (reference sequence). The CDR3 has 15 amino acids. CDR3 in DNA: TGTGCCAGCAGTTACAGCCTGGCGGCGGCCACTGAAGCTTTCTTT. Protein sequence: CASSYSLAAATEAFF.

The gene calls are TRBV19 and TRBJ1-4; tentative D call: TRBD1 (6 bases). Germline lookup yields CDR1 LNHDA and CDR2 SQIVND (reference sequence). Trimming cost V 3 bases and J 4 bases, with 12 bases left between them. The CDR3 is 15 amino acids. In DNA form, the CDR3 reads TGTGCCAGTAGTATCTTGGGACAAAATAATGAAAAACTGTTTTTT. It specifies CASSILGQNNEKLFF. The entire variable domain, with the rest obtained from reference TRBV19 and TRBJ1-4, is as follows: DGGITQSPKYLFRKEGQNVTLSCEQNLNHDAMYWYRQDPGQGLRLIYYSQIVNDFQKGDIAEGYSVSREKKESFPLTVTSAQKNPTAFYLCASSILGQNNEKLFFGSGTQLSVL.

The chain links TRBV5-1 to TRBJ1-1; no reliable D call. The CDR3 covers 15 residues. The V gene lost 2 bases and the J gene lost 1 base, with 12 bases spanning the gap. Germline-derived CDR1 and CDR2 are SGHRS and YFSETQ. CDR3 sequence (DNA): TGCGCCAGCAGCTTACACTACCGGGGGAACACTGAAGCTTTCTTT. Translation: CASSLHYRGNTEAFF.

The chain links TRBV14 to TRBJ2-7, with D perhaps TRBD2 (6 bases). Trimming took off 1 base at V and 1 base at J, with 17 bases between the two ends. The CDR3 runs to 17 residues. Germline V gene sequence: CDR1 SGHDN, CDR2 FVKESK. CDR3 DNA sequence: TGTGCCAGCAGCCAAGCTTCCGGAGGGACCCATTCCTACGAGCAGTACTTC. The encoded protein is CASSQASGGTHSYEQYF. The full variable domain, its missing parts supplied by reference TRBV14 and TRBJ2-7, is EAGVTQFPSHSVIEKGQTVTLRCDPISGHDNLYWYRRVMGKEIKFLLHFVKESKQDESGMPNNRFLAERTGGTYSTLKVQPAELEDSGVYFCASSQASGGTHSYEQYFGPGTRLTVT.

The chain carries TRBV6-6 and TRBJ1-2; TRBD1 agrees at 7 bases. This CDR3 is 15 amino acids long. V shed 2 bases and J 2 bases; nucleotides not matched to a gene: 5. The V gene's germline CDR1 is MNHNY and CDR2 SVGAGI (reference sequence). This CDR3 reads CASSYPPGQNYGYTF. The CDR3 nucleotides are TGTGCCAGCAGTTACCCCCCGGGACAGAACTATGGCTACACCTTC.